This TCR beta chain was captured by sequencing in a study of blood T cell repertoires in COVID-19. The protocol was immunoSEQ multiplex PCR, while the TCRdb copy is restricted to in-frame clones and leaves out a portion. Of about 150,000 clones listed, 75% to 90% are singletons. As concerns this clone: Other DNA sequences from this sample encode an identical CDR3 as well.

This receptor was identified in a woman aged 35 to 49 with acute or convalescent COVID-19. Input material: peripheral blood.

The CDR3 DNA is TGTGCCAGCAGTTTACGTACCGGGGGAAATGGCTACACCTTC. Translated, it gives CASSLRTGGNGYTF. This chain links TRBV28 with TRBJ1-2; maybe TRBD1 (5 bases). This CDR3 contains 14 residues. V lost 2 bases, J lost 6 bases, and 13 bases lay in between. Germline assignment: CDR1 MDHEN and CDR2 SYDVKM.